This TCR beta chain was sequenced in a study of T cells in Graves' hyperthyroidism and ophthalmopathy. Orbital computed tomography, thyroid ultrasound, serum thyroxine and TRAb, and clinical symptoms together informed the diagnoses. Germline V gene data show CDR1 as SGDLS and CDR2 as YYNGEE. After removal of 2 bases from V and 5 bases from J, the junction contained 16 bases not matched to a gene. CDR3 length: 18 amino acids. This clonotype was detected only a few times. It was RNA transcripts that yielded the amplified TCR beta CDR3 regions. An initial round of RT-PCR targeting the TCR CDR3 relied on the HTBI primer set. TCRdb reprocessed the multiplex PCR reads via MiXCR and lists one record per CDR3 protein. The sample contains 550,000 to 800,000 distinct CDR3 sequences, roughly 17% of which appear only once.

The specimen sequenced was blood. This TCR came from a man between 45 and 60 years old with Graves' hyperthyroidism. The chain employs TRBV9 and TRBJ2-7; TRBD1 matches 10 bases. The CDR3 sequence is CASSVAPLPGQGYHEQYF. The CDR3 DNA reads TGTGCCAGCAGCGTCGCCCCTTTACCGGGACAGGGGTACCACGAGCAGTACTTC.